This TCR beta chain was sequenced in a study of T cell responses to AZD1222 COVID-19 vaccine. Study conclusions and caveats: After the peak T cell response, and only then, were repertoires sampled.

This table comes from immunoSEQ multiplex PCR, and its TCRdb copy is limited to in-frame clones, with some not included. Its table records over 120,000 clones. CDR1 and CDR2 (germline): KGHSH, LQKENI. Trimming stripped 8 bases from V and 0 bases from J, with 10 bases between. The CDR3 consists of 14 residues. As concerns this clone: Its antigen is not known.

The chain is built from TRBV18 and TRBJ1-4; tentative D call: TRBD1 (6 bases). The sequence was collected from an adult in good health. Source material: peripheral blood. The CDR3 DNA sequence: TGTGCCAGCACCCCAGGGGCAACTAATGAAAAACTGTTTTTT. This codes for CASTPGATNEKLFF.